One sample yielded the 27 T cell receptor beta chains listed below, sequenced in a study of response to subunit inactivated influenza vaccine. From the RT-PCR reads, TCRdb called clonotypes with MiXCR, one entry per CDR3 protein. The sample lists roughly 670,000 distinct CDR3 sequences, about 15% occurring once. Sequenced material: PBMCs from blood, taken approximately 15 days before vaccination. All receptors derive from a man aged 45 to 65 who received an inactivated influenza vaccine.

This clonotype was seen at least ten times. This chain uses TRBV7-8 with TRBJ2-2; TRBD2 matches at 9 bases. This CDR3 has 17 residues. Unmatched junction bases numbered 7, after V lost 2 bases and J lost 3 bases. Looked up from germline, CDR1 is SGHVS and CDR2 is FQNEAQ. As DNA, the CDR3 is TGTGCCAGCAGCTTAATTGGTAGCGGGAGACACACCGGGGAGCTGTTTTTT. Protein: CASSLIGSGRHTGELFF.

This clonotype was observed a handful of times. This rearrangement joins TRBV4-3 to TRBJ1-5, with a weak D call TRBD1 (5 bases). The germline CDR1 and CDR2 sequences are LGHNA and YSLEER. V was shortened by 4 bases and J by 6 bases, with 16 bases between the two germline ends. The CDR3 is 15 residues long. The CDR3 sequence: CASSPIWAGIQPQHF. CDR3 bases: TGCGCCAGCAGCCCCATTTGGGCAGGGATTCAGCCCCAGCATTTT.

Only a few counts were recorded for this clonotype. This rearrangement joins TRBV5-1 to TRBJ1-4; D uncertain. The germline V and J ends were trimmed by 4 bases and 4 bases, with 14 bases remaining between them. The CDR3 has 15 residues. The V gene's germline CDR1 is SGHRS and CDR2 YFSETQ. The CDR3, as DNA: TGCGCCAGCAGCCTGGGAGGGCAGCTTAATGAAAAACTGTTTTTT. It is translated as CASSLGGQLNEKLFF.

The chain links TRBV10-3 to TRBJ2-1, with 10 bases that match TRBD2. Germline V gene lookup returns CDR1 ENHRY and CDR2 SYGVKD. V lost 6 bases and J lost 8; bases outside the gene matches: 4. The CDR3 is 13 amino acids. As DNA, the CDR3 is TGTGCCATCAGGACCCTAGCGGGGGATGAGCAGTTCTTC. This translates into CAIRTLAGDEQFF.

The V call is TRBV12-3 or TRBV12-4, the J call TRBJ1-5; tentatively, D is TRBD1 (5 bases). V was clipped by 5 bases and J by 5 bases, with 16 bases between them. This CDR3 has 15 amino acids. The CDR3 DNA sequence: TGTGCCAGCAGTCCACAGGCAGGGAAGGATCAGCCCCAGCATTTT. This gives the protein CASSPQAGKDQPQHF.

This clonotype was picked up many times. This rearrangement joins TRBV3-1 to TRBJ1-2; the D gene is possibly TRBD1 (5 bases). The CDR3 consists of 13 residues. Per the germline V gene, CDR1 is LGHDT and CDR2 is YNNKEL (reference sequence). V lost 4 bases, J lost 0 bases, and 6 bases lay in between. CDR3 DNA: TGTGCCAGCAGCCGGGGACCTAACTATGGCTACACCTTC. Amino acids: CASSRGPNYGYTF.

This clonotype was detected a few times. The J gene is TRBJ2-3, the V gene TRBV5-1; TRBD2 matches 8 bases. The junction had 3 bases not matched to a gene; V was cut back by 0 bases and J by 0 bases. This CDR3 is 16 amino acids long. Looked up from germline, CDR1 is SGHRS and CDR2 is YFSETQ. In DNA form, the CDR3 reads TGCGCCAGCAGCTTGGGGACTAGCAGTAGCACAGATACGCAGTATTTT. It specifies CASSLGTSSSTDTQYF. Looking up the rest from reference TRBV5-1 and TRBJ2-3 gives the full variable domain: KAGVTQTPRYLIKTRGQQVTLSCSPISGHRSVSWYQQTPGQGLQFLFEYFSETQRNKGNFPGRFSGRQFSNSRSEMNVSTLELGDSALYLCASSLGTSSSTDTQYFGPGTRLTVL.

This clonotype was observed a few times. CDR3 protein: CASSPRVSAGGEDTQYF. The CDR3 DNA reads as TGTGCCAGCAGCCCAAGGGTTTCGGCGGGGGGGGAAGATACGCAGTATTTT. The V gene is TRBV4-2, the J gene TRBJ2-3; 9 bases agree with TRBD2. Trimming cost V 4 bases and J 5 bases; bases outside gene matches: 13. CDR3 length: 17 residues. Germline V lookup: CDR1 LGHNA, CDR2 YNFKEQ.

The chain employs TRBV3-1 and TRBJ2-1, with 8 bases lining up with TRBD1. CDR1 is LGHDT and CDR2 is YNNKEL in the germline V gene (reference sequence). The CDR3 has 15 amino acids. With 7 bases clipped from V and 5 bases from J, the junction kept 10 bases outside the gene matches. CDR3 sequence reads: CASTQTGDTHNEQFF. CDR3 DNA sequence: TGTGCCAGCACCCAGACAGGGGATACCCACAATGAGCAGTTCTTC.

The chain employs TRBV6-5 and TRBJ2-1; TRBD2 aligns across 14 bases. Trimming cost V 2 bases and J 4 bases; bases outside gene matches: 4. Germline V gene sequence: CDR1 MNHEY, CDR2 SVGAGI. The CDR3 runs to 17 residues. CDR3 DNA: TGTGCCAGCAGTTACATAGGACTAGCGGGAGGTTACAATGAGCAGTTCTTC. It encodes CASSYIGLAGGYNEQFF.

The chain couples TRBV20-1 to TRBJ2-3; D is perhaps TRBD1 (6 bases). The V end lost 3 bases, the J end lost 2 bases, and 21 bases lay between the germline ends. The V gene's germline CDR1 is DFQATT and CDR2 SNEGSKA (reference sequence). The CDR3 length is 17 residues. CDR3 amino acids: CSASVMGAGANTDTQYF. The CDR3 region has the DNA TGCAGTGCTAGCGTCATGGGGGCCGGCGCTAACACAGATACGCAGTATTTT.

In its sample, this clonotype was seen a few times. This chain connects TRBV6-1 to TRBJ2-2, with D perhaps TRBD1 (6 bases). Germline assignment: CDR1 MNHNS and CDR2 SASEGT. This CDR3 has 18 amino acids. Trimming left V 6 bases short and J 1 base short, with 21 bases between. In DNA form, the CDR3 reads TGTGCCAGCAGCCGAATACCCTCTGGCAGGGGGAACACCGGGGAGCTGTTTTTT. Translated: CASSRIPSGRGNTGELFF.

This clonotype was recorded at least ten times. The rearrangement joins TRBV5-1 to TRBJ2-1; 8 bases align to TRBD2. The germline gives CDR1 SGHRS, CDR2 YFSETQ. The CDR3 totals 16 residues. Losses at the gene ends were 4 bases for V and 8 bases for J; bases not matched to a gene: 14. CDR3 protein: CASSPGVGTRGDEQFF. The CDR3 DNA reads TGCGCCAGCAGCCCGGGGGTCGGGACTAGAGGCGATGAGCAGTTCTTC.

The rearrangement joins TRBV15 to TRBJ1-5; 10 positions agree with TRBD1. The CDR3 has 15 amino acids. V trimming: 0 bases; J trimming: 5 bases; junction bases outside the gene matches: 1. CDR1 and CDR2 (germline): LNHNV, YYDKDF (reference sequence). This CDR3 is CATSRDGQGDQPQHF. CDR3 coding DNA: TGTGCCACCAGCAGAGACGGACAGGGGGATCAGCCCCAGCATTTT. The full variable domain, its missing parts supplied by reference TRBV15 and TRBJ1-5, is DAMVIQNPRYQVTQFGKPVTLSCSQTLNHNVMYWYQQKSSQAPKLLFHYYDKDFNNEADTPDNFQSRRPNTSFCFLDIRSPGLGDTAMYLCATSRDGQGDQPQHFGDGTRLSIL.

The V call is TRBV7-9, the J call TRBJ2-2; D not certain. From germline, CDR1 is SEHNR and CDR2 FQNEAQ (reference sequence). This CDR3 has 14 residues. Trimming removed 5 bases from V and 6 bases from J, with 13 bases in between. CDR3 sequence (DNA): TGTGCCAGCAGCCGACTTGATATGGCCGGGGAGCTGTTTTTT. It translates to CASSRLDMAGELFF.

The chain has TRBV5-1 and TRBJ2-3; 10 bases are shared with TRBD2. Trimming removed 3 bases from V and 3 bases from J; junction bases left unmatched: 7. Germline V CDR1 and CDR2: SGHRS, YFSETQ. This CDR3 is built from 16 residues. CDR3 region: CASSSLRGLATDTQYF. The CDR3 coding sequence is TGCGCCAGCAGCTCCTTGAGGGGACTAGCGACAGATACGCAGTATTTT. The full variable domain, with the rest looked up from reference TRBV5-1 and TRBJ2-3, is KAGVTQTPRYLIKTRGQQVTLSCSPISGHRSVSWYQQTPGQGLQFLFEYFSETQRNKGNFPGRFSGRQFSNSRSEMNVSTLELGDSALYLCASSSLRGLATDTQYFGPGTRLTVL.

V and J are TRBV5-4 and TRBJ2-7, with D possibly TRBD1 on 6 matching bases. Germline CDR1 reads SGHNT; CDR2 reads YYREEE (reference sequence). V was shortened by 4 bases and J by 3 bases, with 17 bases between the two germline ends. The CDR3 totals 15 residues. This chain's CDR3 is CASSDKKTGDYEQYF. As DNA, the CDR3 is TGTGCCAGCAGCGATAAAAAGACAGGAGACTACGAGCAGTACTTC.

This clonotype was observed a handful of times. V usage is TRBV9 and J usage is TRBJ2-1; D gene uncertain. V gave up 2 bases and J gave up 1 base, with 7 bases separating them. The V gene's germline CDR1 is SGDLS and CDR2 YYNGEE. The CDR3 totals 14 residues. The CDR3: CASSVSQSYNEQFF. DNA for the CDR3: TGTGCCAGCAGCGTTAGCCAATCCTACAATGAGCAGTTCTTC.

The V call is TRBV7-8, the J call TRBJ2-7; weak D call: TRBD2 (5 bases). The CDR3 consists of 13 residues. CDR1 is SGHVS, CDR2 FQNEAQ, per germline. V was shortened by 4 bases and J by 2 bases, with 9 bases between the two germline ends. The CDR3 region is CASSWETTYEQYF. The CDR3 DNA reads TGTGCCAGCAGCTGGGAGACAACCTACGAGCAGTACTTC.

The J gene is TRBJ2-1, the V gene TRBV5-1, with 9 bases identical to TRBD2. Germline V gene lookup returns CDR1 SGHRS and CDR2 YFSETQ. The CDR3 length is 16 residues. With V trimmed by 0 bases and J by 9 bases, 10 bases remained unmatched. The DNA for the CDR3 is TGCGCCAGCAGCTTGGCCGGAGCGGGGGGAGGGGGTGAGCAGTTCTTC. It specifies CASSLAGAGGGGEQFF. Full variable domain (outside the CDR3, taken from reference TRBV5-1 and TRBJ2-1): KAGVTQTPRYLIKTRGQQVTLSCSPISGHRSVSWYQQTPGQGLQFLFEYFSETQRNKGNFPGRFSGRQFSNSRSEMNVSTLELGDSALYLCASSLAGAGGGGEQFFGPGTRLTVL.

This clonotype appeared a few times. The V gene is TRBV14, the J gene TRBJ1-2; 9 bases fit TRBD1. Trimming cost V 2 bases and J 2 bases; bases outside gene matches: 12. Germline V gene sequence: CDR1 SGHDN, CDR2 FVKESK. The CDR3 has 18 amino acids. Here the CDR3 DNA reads TGTGCCAGCAGCCAACTTCGGTGGGGGACAGGGATAAACTATGGCTACACCTTC. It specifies CASSQLRWGTGINYGYTF.

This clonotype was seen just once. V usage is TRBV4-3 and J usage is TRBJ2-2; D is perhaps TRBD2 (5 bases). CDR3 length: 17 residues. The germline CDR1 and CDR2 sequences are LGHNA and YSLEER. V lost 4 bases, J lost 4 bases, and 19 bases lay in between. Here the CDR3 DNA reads TGCGCCAGCAGCCCCAATAAAGGAGTAGCGCGCACCGGGGAGCTGTTTTTT. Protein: CASSPNKGVARTGELFF.

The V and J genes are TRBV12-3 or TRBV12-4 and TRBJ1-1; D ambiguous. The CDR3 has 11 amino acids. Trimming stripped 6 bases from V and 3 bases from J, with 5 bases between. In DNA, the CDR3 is TGTGCCAGCAGATTGTACACTGAAGCTTTCTTT. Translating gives CASRLYTEAFF.

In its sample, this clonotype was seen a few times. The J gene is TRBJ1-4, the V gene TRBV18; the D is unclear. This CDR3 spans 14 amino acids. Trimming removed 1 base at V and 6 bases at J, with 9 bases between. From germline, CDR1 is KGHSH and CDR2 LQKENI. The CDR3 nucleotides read TGTGCCAGCTCACCACGGGGAATTGATGAAAAACTGTTTTTT. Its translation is CASSPRGIDEKLFF. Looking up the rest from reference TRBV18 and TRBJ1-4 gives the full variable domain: NAGVMQNPRHLVRRRGQEARLRCSPMKGHSHVYWYRQLPEEGLKFMVYLQKENIIDESGMPKERFSAEFPKEGPSILRIQQVVRGDSAAYFCASSPRGIDEKLFFGSGTQLSVL.

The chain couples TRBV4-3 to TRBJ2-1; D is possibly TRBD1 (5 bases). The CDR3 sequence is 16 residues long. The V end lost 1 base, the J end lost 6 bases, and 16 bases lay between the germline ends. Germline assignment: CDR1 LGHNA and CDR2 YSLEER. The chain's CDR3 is CASSQAIGAAGNEQFF. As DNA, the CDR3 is TGCGCCAGCAGCCAAGCAATAGGGGCTGCAGGCAATGAGCAGTTCTTC.

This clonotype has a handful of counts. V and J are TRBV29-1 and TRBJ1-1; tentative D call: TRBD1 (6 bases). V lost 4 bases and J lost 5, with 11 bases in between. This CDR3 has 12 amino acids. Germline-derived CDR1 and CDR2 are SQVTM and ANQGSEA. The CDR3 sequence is CSVAGARTEAFF. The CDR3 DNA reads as TGCAGCGTTGCAGGGGCGCGGACTGAAGCTTTCTTT. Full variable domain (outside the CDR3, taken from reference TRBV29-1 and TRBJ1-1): SAVISQKPSRDICQRGTSLTIQCQVDSQVTMMFWYRQQPGQSLTLIATANQGSEATYESGFVIDKFPISRPNLTFSTLTVSNMSPEDSSIYLCSVAGARTEAFFGQGTRLTVV.

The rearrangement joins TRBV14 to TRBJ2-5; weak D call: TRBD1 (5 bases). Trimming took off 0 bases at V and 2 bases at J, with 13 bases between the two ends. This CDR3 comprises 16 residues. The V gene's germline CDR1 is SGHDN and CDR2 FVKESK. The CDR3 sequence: CASSQDGLAGQETQYF. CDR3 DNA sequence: TGTGCCAGCAGCCAAGATGGTCTGGCAGGGCAAGAGACCCAGTACTTC.